This T cell receptor (beta chain) was found in a study of identical twins. MiXCR, run by TCRdb on the 5' RACE reads, gives a single entry per CDR3 protein. The sample has 700,000 to 950,000 distinct CDR3 sequences, roughly 12% seen once; the top ten hold around 1.6%. To note about this clonotype: Its antigen is still unknown.

CDR3 length equals 15 residues. Trimming took 4 bases from V and 6 from J, leaving 18 bases between them. The V gene's germline CDR1 is SGHRS and CDR2 YFSETQ. Study-level points and caveats: Excess low generation probability was seen in twin-shared out-of-frame alpha sequences. Instead of following the same donors, the conclusions were based on cross-sectional statistical analysis. Insertion counts were lower in abundant cord blood beta clonotypes, a trend that memory repertoires did not show.

This same sample was also taken into another study, of yellow fever vaccine responses in identical twins.

Sequenced sample: PBMCs. The clonotype was recovered from a woman in her late teens or twenties in good health. The V and J genes are TRBV5-1 and TRBJ2-3; the D gene is possibly TRBD1 (6 bases). DNA of the CDR3: TGCGCCAGCAGCAGAACAGGGATCTCTCGGGATACGCAGTATTTT. This translates into CASSRTGISRDTQYF. The full variable domain, in which reference TRBV5-1 and TRBJ2-3 provide the parts outside the CDR3, is KAGVTQTPRYLIKTRGQQVTLSCSPISGHRSVSWYQQTPGQGLQFLFEYFSETQRNKGNFPGRFSGRQFSNSRSEMNVSTLELGDSALYLCASSRTGISRDTQYFGPGTRLTVL.